The entry that follows covers one T cell receptor (beta chain) sequence. As yet, its antigen is unknown. This specimen belongs to a study of T cells after yellow fever vaccination. Study background: Those fractions that held only low numbers of cells were prepared using the SMART-Seq v4 Ultra Low Input RNA kit.

General study results and limits: Contaminants from the bulk population, in the form of abundant clonotypes, could be found in FACS-sorted repertoires. Primary-vaccination clones mostly resurfaced post-booster (about 95% CD4, roughly 90% CD8).

Universal primer sites and UMIs were introduced during 5'RACE template-switching synthesis of TCR cDNA. A single record per CDR3 protein comes from TCRdb applying MiXCR to the 5' RACE reads. In the table there are 300,000 or so distinct CDR3 sequences, almost 4% of which are singletons. In germline, CDR1 is SGHTA, CDR2 FQGNSA. V shed 2 bases and J 1 base; nucleotides not matched to a gene: 4. The CDR3 contains 16 residues. The chain couples TRBV7-2 to TRBJ2-5, with 10 positions matching TRBD2. The receptor comes from a man younger than 30 who received the YFV17D yellow fever vaccine. The sample here was PBMCs, taken 5 days after the yellow fever booster vaccination. CDR3 in amino acids: CASSLRLAGVQETQYF. The CDR3 nucleotides are TGTGCCAGCAGCTTACGGCTAGCGGGGGTCCAAGAGACCCAGTACTTC.